This TCR beta chain was sequenced during a study of T cells in Graves' hyperthyroidism and ophthalmopathy. TCR beta CDR3 region amplification was performed from RNA transcripts. An initial round of RT-PCR targeting the TCR CDR3 relied on the HTBI primer set. One entry per CDR3 protein results from TCRdb running MiXCR on the multiplex PCR reads. The data contain under 750,000 distinct CDR3 sequences, around 19% of them singletons. Study observations and caveats: Blood also held most thyroid clonotypes expanded beyond 0.001.

Trimming removed 0 bases from V and 7 bases from J, with 6 bases in between. Germline lookup yields CDR1 SGHAT and CDR2 FQNNGV. The length of the CDR3 is 12 residues. As for this clonotype: No antigen is known for it.

The origin of this receptor is a woman aged 45-59 years with Graves' hyperthyroidism that later progressed to Graves' ophthalmopathy. V gene TRBV11-2 combines with J gene TRBJ1-2; D remains unclear. The sequenced material came from blood. CDR3 DNA sequence: TGTGCCAGCAGCTTAGAAGGTCGTGGCTACACCTTC. Its protein is CASSLEGRGYTF.